This record looks at one T cell receptor beta chain sequence and its context. This specimen comes from a study of blood T cell repertoires in COVID-19. Data came from immunoSEQ multiplex PCR; TCRdb stores just in-frame clones and leaves some out. The data show about 66,000 clones, about 90% seen once. Between the trimmed V and J ends, which lost 2 bases and 2 bases, there was a span of 9 bases. Per the germline V gene, CDR1 is SGHTA and CDR2 is FQGNSA. This CDR3 contains 14 residues. The gene calls are TRBV7-2 and TRBJ1-2; the D is unclear. The TCR was taken from a human donor in a cohort sampled during active COVID-19. The material sequenced was peripheral blood. CDR3 bases: TGTGCCAGCAGCTTATCCGGGATCAACTATGGCTACACCTTC. This gives the protein CASSLSGINYGYTF.